The T cell receptor (beta chain) described here comes from a study of blood T cell repertoires in COVID-19. Overall study: PBMCs, B-cell-depleted T cells, or T cells were the source of the cDNA or gDNA that made up the material.

Authors' data handling: Amplified reference gene primers provided the basis for estimating nucleated cell counts. Using immunoSEQ multiplex PCR, the repertoire was profiled, and TCRdb retains in-frame clones only, with some absent. That table furnishes V, J and clone size, whereas the DNA furnished D and trimming. The data show roughly 200,000 clones, more than 60% seen once. Germline V gives CDR1 KGHDR, CDR2 SFDVKD. The CDR3 loop spans 15 amino acids. Deletions cut 2 bases from V and 5 bases from J, with 12 bases between. V gene TRBV24-1 combines with J gene TRBJ2-1; the D gene is possibly TRBD2 (6 bases). Input material: peripheral blood. This sequence originates from a man aged 50 to 59 who had recovered from COVID-19. The CDR3 is CATSDWASVNNEQFF. The CDR3 DNA reads TGTGCCACCAGTGATTGGGCTAGCGTAAACAATGAGCAGTTCTTC.